A selection of T cell receptor beta chains follows, all from one sample in a study of Ad26.COV2.S vaccination and SARS-CoV-2 variants. Clones were sequenced by immunoSEQ multiplex PCR, and TCRdb holds only the in-frame ones, with some missing. The sample has roughly 350,000 clones; roughly 84% are singletons. Source: peripheral blood, taken in a trial of Ad26.COV2.S vaccine versus placebo. The receptor set was obtained from a person aged 18-60 years who received the Ad26.COV2.S COVID-19 vaccine or a placebo. Each CDR3 is given with its conserved first and last residue. A D gene is named only where the DNA matches it firmly. Some rows have no size entry. The others give once, few or many, or a class for an expanded clone.

V gene	J gene	CDR3 length	D gene	clone size	CDR3 DNA	CDR3 protein
TRBV11-2	TRBJ2-7	16	.	.	TGTGCCAGCAGCTTAGCCCCAAGGGACACCAATTACGAGCAGTACTTC	CASSLAPRDTNYEQYF
TRBV7-9	TRBJ1-1	15	TRBD1	.	TGTGCCGGCCACGGGACAGACCACATGAACACTGAAGCTTTCTTT	CAGHGTDHMNTEAFF
TRBV11-3	TRBJ2-1	15	TRBD2	.	TGTGCCAGCAGCTTAGGGCTAGCGGCCTCCGATGAGCAGTTCTTC	CASSLGLAASDEQFF
TRBV18	TRBJ2-3	13	.	.	TGTGCCAGCTCAATAGGAAGCACAGATACGCAGTATTTT	CASSIGSTDTQYF
TRBV5-1	TRBJ2-1	17	TRBD2	.	TGCGCCAGCAGCAAGACTAGCGGGGGCGGAATGTACAATGAGCAGTTCTTC	CASSKTSGGGMYNEQFF
TRBV7-6	TRBJ1-1	15	.	.	TGTGCCAGCAGCTTAGTTGTAGGGATGAACACTGAAGCTTTCTTT	CASSLVVGMNTEAFF
TRBV7-2	TRBJ2-1	13	.	.	TGTGCCAGCACCACGGGACCCCGGGTTGTGCAGTTCTTC	CASTTGPRVVQFF
TRBV7-6	TRBJ2-3	19	.	once	TGTGCCAGCAGCTTAGTCGGCAGGGGTAGTATTGGAGACACAGATACGCAGTATTTT	CASSLVGRGSIGDTDTQYF
TRBV19	TRBJ1-5	16	.	.	TGTGCCAGTAGTATAGGGGGGGCCTATAGCAATCAGCCCCAGCATTTT	CASSIGGAYSNQPQHF
TRBV7-9	TRBJ1-3	16	.	.	TGTGCCAGCAGCCCCGATGTGGGGGGTTCTGGAAACACCATATATTTT	CASSPDVGGSGNTIYF